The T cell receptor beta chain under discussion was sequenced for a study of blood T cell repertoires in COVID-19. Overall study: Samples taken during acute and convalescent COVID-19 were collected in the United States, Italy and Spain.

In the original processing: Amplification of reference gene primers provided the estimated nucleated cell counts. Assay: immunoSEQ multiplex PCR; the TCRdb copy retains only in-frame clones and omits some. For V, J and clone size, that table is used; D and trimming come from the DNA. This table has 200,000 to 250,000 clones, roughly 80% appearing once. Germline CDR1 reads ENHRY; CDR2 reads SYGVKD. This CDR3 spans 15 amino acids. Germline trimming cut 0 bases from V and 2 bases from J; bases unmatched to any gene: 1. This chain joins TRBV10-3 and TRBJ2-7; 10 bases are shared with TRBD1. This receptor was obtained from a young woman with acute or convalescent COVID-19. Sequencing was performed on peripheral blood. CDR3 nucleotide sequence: TGTGCCATCAGTGAGTCGGGGACAGGGGCCTACGAGCAGTACTTC. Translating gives CAISESGTGAYEQYF.